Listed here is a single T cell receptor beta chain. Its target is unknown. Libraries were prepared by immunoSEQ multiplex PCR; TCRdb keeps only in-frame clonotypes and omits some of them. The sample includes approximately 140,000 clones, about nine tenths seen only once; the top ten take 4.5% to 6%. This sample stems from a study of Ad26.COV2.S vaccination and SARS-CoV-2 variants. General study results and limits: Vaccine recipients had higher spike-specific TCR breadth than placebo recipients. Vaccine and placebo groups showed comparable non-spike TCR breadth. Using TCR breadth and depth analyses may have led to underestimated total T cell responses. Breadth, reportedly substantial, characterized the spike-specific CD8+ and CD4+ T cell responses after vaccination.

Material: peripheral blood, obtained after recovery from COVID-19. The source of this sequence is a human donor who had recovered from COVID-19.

This CDR3 reads CASNPGENTEAFF. The CDR3, as DNA: TGCGCCAGCAATCCCGGGGAGAACACTGAAGCTTTCTTT. The genes are TRBV5-1 and TRBJ1-1; D gene unclear. V was clipped by 6 bases and J by 1 base, with 10 bases between them. Germline V CDR1 and CDR2: SGHRS, YFSETQ. CDR3 size: 13 residues.